These T cell receptor beta chains were read from a single sample in a study of metastatic and nonmetastatic thyroid tumors. TCRdb reprocessed the PCR reads using MiXCR. The data show more than 20,000 clones, over 20% seen once. Material: blood. The receptors derive from a female donor with papillary thyroid cancer or a benign thyroid nodule (not recorded which). Some clones in this sample may be carry-over from other donors' samples. CDR3s leave out the opening cysteine and the closing phenylalanine or tryptophan.

V,CDR3
TRBV4-1,ASTSTGGKNIQY
TRBV10-3,AISESPPEPYT
TRBV11-1,ASSLGGTGGERTEAF
TRBV18,ASSPLADPTDTQY
TRBV20-1,SVTGGHKETKY
TRBV20-1,SAGTDSNQPQH
TRBV6-1,ASTPRSAGELF
TRBV2,ASSTRGTGELF
TRBV3-1,ASSVTGGGGGNTIY
TRBV9,ASSPGGMEQY
TRBV11-2,ASSSELAPTSYNEQF
TRBV20-1,SARVGPETGGQETQY
TRBV5-1,ASSTGLARETQY
TRBV6-2/TRBV6-3,ASSRSYEQY
TRBV28,ATLDRGNTEAF
TRBV9,ASSVTGTAIDATNEKLF
TRBV5-1,ASGGRGLDGELF
TRBV10-3,ALGEGRATDEQY
TRBV6-1,ASSGASSSYNEQF
TRBV20-1,SAKLAGARDEQY
TRBV27,ASSFVQGSNYGYT
TRBV3-1,ASSQDSSLMAEQY
TRBV12-3/TRBV12-4,ASSNTGADTQY
TRBV30,AWSKAGVADTQY
TRBV20-1,SASWGGGTEAF
TRBV19,ASRRRDTVGGNTIY
TRBV5-8,ASSVGTAGSGNTIY
TRBV6-1,ASRLGTGRYGYT
TRBV7-8,ASSLGRGSYNEQF
TRBV5-1,ASRRYGTGAAGDTGELF
TRBV19,ASKDSGTTTDEQF
TRBV9,ASSVEGQVAGGYT
TRBV18,ASSPGQGSTDTQY
TRBV2,ASSPPTGLVYEQY
TRBV6-2/TRBV6-3,ASSYGTGGYEQY
TRBV30,AWSDRGFYDTEAF
TRBV5-1,ASSKGLAGYEQY
TRBV6-1,ASRRTGNTGELF
TRBV18,ASSPGDTWDEQF
TRBV5-5,ASSSGGGGQETQY
TRBV19,ASSIDHFGGAGNQPQH
TRBV13,ASSSHRDGYT